This T cell receptor beta chain appears in the sequencing data of a study of T cell repertoires in cytomegalovirus infection (dated by TCRdb to 2018 to 2020). Study-level background: Alongside well-studied HLA-B-restricted epitopes, the peptide stimulations were aimed at recently identified HLA-C-restricted CMV epitopes, whose presentation resists viral immunomodulation. Because public TCR beta signatures pointed to carriage of CMV infection together with the matching HLA type, the HLA type of each donor mattered for the analysis. Here is what the overall study found, with its caveats: Cumulative frequency of public TCR beta family members discriminated carriers of CMV infection plus the relevant HLA type in this cohort and an independent approximately 350-donor cohort. In the ex vivo response, HLA-C-restricted CMV-specific TCR beta clonotypes were dominant, and in two of eight donors the single most frequent clonotype came from this HLA-C-restricted group.

The treatment or condition label, as the study defines it: in vitro stimulation with specific CMV peptide epitopes to enrich CMV-specific T cells. From cysteine to phenylalanine, the CDR3 is 16 amino acids long. Only the CDR3 region is kept as DNA, spanning 48 bases read in frame from base 1. Relative to germline, V is 1 base shorter and J is 4 bases shorter, with 11 bases between their ends. CDR1 and CDR2 were assigned from the germline V gene as MNHNS and SASEGT. This clonotype occurred a few times. There is no known antigen for this receptor. Per-nucleotide qualities are absent, and no much larger clonotype sits a single base away. The run used an Illumina HiSeq 1500. TCRdb reworked the public reads: Q25 trimming with fastp, MiXCR clone assembly, productive beta chains retained. Rows are unified per CDR3 protein, each entry keeping the most common DNA and genes. Present in this sample are tens of thousands of distinct CDR3 sequences, 20% to 25% of which were seen just once. 60% to 75% of the sample is taken by the ten largest.

Specimen: CD8+ T cells from cultured PBMCs, collected from culture after CMV antigen stimulation. Here the chain combines TRBV6-1 and TRBJ1-6, with the D segment identity uncertain. The receptor comes from a human donor in good health (CMV status not recorded). Some clones in this sample may be carry-over from other donors' samples. At the DNA level, the sequence is TGTGCCAGCAGTGAAGGGGCAGCCATTTATAATTCACCCCTCCACTTT. It is translated as CASSEGAAIYNSPLHF.